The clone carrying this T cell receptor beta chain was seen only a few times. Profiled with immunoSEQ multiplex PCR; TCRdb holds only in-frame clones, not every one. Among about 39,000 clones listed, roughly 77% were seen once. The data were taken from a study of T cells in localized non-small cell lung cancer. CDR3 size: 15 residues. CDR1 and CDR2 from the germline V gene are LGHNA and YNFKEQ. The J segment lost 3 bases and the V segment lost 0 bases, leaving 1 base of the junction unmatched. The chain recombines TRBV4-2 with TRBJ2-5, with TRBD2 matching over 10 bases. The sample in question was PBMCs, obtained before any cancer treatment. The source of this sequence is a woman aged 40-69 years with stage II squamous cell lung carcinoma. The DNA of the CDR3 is TGTGCCAGCAGCCAAGAGCTAGCGGGGGAAGAGACCCAGTACTTC. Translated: CASSQELAGEETQYF.